This section outlines one TCR beta chain sequence together with its context. Antigen unknown. The CDR3 contains 18 residues. Germline CDR1 SGHVS, CDR2 FQNEAQ. Trimming shortened V by 5 bases and J by 7 bases, and 30 bases separated the two germline ends. These data come from a study of PD-1 blockade in classical Hodgkin lymphoma. Whole-study context: Administration of nivolumab to patients was at 3 mg/kg intravenously every 2 weeks. Study observations and caveats: Before treatment, complete responders showed about the same diversity as newly diagnosed patients.

Every one of the patients relapsed after autologous stem cell transplantation (brentuximab vedotin exposure was variable). Under best response, outcomes were complete response, partial response or progressive disease. The repertoire was sequenced with immunoSEQ multiplex PCR; TCRdb's copy has only in-frame clones and lacks some. The table records 12,000 to 15,000 clones, roughly four fifths of them present only once. The starting material was peripheral blood mononuclear cells (PBMCs), obtained at baseline. The clonotype was recovered from a human donor with classical Hodgkin lymphoma. V gene TRBV7-8 combines with J gene TRBJ2-7; perhaps TRBD1 as D (6 bases). CDR3 amino acids: CASSPGALFRDTAREQYF. As DNA, the CDR3 is TGTGCCAGCAGCCCTGGGGCCCTCTTCCGGGACACGGCGCGGGAGCAGTACTTC.